Below, 3 T cell receptor beta chains from the same sample are listed, as sequenced in a study of blood T cell repertoires in COVID-19. The assay was immunoSEQ multiplex PCR, and TCRdb's table has in-frame clones only and misses some. The sample comprises 95,000 to 150,000 clones, about four fifths of which are singletons, and 15% to 20% rests with the top ten. The sample consisted of peripheral blood. These TCRs come from a man in his 60s with active or convalescent COVID-19.

This sequence joins TRBV7-9 and TRBJ2-1; 11 nucleotides line up with TRBD2. The ends lost 4 bases at V and 6 bases at J; junction bases unmatched: 11. CDR3 size: 17 residues. In germline, CDR1 is SEHNR, CDR2 FQNEAQ (reference sequence). CDR3 protein: CASSSRWLAGGGNEQFF. Written as DNA, the CDR3 is TGTGCCAGCAGCTCCCGTTGGTTAGCGGGAGGGGGCAATGAGCAGTTCTTC.

V and J are TRBV7-3 and TRBJ2-3, with 7 bases fitting TRBD2. CDR1 is SGHTA and CDR2 is FQGTGA in the germline V gene. CDR3 length: 13 residues. Trimming took 2 bases from V and 4 from J; bases not matched to a gene: 0. Here the CDR3 reads CASSLGGADTQYF. In DNA form, the CDR3 reads TGTGCCAGCAGCTTAGGGGGGGCAGATACGCAGTATTTT.

The gene calls are TRBV6-5 and TRBJ2-7; the D gene is possibly TRBD2 (5 bases). Between the trimmed V and J ends, which lost 5 bases and 2 bases, there was a span of 13 bases. This CDR3 is 14 amino acids long. CDR1 is MNHEY and CDR2 is SVGAGI in the germline V gene. Here the CDR3 reads CASSPIGEPYEQYF. The CDR3 DNA sequence: TGTGCCAGCAGTCCTATCGGGGAGCCCTACGAGCAGTACTTC.